The clone carrying this T cell receptor beta chain was observed a few times. Its cognate antigen is unknown. The sample is drawn from a study of CD8 T cell repertoires and HIV-1 epitope variants. Study background: Controls were a CMV, EBV and flu pool, Ebola AY9, and no peptide. T cells were cultured for nine to eleven days with cytokines added on days 3 and 7. Tested: three Gag epitope families, Nef HW9 and YT9.

The table came from immunoSEQ multiplex PCR; TCRdb's copy has only in-frame clones and leaves some out. The sample carries under 6,000 clones, 66% recorded once. General study findings and limits: About nine TCR beta clonotypes were antigen-specific, 5 to 7 apparently recognizing autologous or escape variants.

The length of the CDR3 is 13 residues. From germline, CDR1 is MNHEY and CDR2 SVGAGI. Trimming stripped 2 bases from V and 10 bases from J, with 11 bases between. This TCR was recovered from a male donor with HIV. The chain employs TRBV6-5 and TRBJ1-4, with D possibly TRBD1 on 5 matching bases. Sequencing was done on a sample of cultured CD8+ T cells derived from PBMCs. CDR3 DNA: TGTGCCAGCAGTTACAAATGGGGACTAAAACTGTTTTTT. Encoded protein: CASSYKWGLKLFF.